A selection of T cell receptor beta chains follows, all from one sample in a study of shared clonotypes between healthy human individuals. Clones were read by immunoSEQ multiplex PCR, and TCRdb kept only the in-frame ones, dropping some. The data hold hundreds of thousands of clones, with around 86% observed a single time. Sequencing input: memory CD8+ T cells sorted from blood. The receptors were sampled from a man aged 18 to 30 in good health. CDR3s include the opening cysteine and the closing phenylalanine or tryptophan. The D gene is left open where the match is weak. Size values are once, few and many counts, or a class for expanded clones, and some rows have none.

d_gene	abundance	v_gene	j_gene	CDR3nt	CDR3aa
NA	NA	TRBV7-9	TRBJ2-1	TGTGCCAGCAGCCTGGCAGGGGCCTCCTACAATGAGCAGTTCTTC	CASSLAGASYNEQFF
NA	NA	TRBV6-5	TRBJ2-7	TGTGCCAGCAGAGGGACACCCTCCTACGAGCAGTACTTC	CASRGTPSYEQYF
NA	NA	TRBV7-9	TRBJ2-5	TGTGCCAGCAGCCCCCGGGGCCGGGAAGAGACCCAGTACTTC	CASSPRGREETQYF
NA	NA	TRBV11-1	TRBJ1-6	TGTGCCAGCAGCTTAGGTTTTTCTTCACCCCTCCACTTT	CASSLGFSSPLHF
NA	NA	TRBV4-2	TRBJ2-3	TGTGCCAGCAGCCCCCTCGAAGGGGGGTTAACAGATACGCAGTATTTT	CASSPLEGGLTDTQYF
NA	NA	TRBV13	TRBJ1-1	TGTGCCAGCAACGAAGGAGAGAACACTGAAGCTTTCTTT	CASNEGENTEAFF
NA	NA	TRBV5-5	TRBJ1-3	TGTGCCAGCAGCTTGGAGCCTATAACTTTTGGAAACACCATATATTTT	CASSLEPITFGNTIYF
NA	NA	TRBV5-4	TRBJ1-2	TGTGCCAGCAGCTTGACATTGACGTATGGCTACACCTTC	CASSLTLTYGYTF
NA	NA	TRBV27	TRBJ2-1	TGTGCCAGCAGTTTAGGGCCGGGAACCCCGACCAGTGAGCAGTTCTTC	CASSLGPGTPTSEQFF
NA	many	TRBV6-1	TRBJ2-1	TGTGCCAGCAGTGACGGAGCGGTATCCTACAATGAGCAGTTCTTC	CASSDGAVSYNEQFF
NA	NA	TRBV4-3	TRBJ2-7	TGCGCCAGCAGCCAAGACAGGTCGTACGAGCAGTACTTC	CASSQDRSYEQYF
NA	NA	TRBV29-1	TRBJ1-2	TGCAGCGTTAGTTCGGACCCCGAATATGGCTACACCTTC	CSVSSDPEYGYTF
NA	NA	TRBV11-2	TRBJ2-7	TGTGCCAGCAGCTTAAACGGAGGGACCGAGCAGTACTTC	CASSLNGGTEQYF
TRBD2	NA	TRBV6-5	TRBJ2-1	TGTGCCAGCAGTTACGGCGGGAGTTACAATGAGCAGTTCTTC	CASSYGGSYNEQFF
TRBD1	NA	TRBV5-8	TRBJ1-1	TGTGCCAGCAGCCCTCAGGGGGGAGGAACTGAAGCTTTCTTT	CASSPQGGGTEAFF
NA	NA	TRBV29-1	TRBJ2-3	TGCAGCGTCGAAAAGACAGACAGCACAGATACGCAGTATTTT	CSVEKTDSTDTQYF
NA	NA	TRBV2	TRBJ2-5	TGTGCCAGCAGTGATGGTACGAATTTGGAGACCCAGTACTTC	CASSDGTNLETQYF
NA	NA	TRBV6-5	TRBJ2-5	TGTGCCAGCAGTTACCTGCCAGGGAAGTTGGAGACCCAGTACTTC	CASSYLPGKLETQYF
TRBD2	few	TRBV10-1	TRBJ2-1	TGCGCCAGCAGTGAGCGGTCGGGGACTACCTACAATGAGCAGTTCTTC	CASSERSGTTYNEQFF
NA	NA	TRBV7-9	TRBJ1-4	TGTGCCAGCAGCTTAGCACCCGGGCTGTCTAATGAAAAACTGTTTTTT	CASSLAPGLSNEKLFF
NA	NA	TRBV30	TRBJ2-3	TGTGCCTGGAGCCTGTTAACTAGCACAGATACGCAGTATTTT	CAWSLLTSTDTQYF
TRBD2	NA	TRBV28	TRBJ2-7	TGTGCCAGCAGTACCATTCTAGCGGGGGCCACTCCCTACGAGCAGTACTTC	CASSTILAGATPYEQYF
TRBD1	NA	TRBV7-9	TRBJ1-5	TGTGCCAGCAGCCAGGGGGCAGGTCAGCCCCAGCATTTT	CASSQGAGQPQHF
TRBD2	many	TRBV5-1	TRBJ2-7	TGCGCCAGCAGCTTTGGGACTAACTACGAGCAGTACTTC	CASSFGTNYEQYF
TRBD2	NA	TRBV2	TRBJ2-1	TGTGCCAGCAGCTCCGGGACTAGCGGGGGGGCCGTCGAGTTCTTC	CASSSGTSGGAVEFF